This TCR beta chain was retrieved from a study of cytomegalovirus exposure and HLA in healthy donors. Notes on this clone: Antigen: not known.

Study-level findings and limits: The study flagged 150 to 200 TCR beta chains as cytomegalovirus-associated. DRB1 had the most TCR associations and HLA-C the fewest, a later analysis found, with rates varying by HLA locus. Reportedly, a later analysis found an Asian-associated ancestry cluster had fewer N-insertions than the approximately 700-donor mean.

The primer mix had 60 Vbeta and 13 Jbeta primers. Produced via immunoSEQ multiplex PCR; TCRdb's table is partial and in-frame only. This sample has 110,000 or so clones, with 69% found just once. This clonotype was sampled from a man aged 25 to 40 in good health and CMV-seronegative. Sequences were obtained from PBMCs.

The CDR3 coding sequence is TGCGCCAGCAGCCAAGTCCTCGTCAGCTCTGGAAACACCATATATTTT. Residues: CASSQVLVSSGNTIYF. The J gene is TRBJ1-3, the V gene TRBV4-1; unclear D gene. This CDR3 region has 16 residues. Trimming cost V 1 base and J 0 bases, with 10 bases left between them. Germline V gives CDR1 MGHRA, CDR2 YSYEKL.